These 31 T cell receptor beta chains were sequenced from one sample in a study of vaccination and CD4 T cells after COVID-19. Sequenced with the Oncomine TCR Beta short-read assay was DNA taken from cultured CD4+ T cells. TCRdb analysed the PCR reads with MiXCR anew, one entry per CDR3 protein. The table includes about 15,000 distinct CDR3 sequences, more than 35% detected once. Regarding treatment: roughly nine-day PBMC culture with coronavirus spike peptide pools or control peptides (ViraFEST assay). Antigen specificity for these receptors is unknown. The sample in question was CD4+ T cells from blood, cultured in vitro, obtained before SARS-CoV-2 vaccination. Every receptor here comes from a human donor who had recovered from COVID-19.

CDR3 bases: TGTGCCAGCAGCCGGGGGACAAATCACTACGAGCAGTACTTC. Protein product: CASSRGTNHYEQYF. This chain connects TRBV6-1 to TRBJ2-7, with D perhaps matching TRBD1 or TRBD2 (6 bases each). Germline V CDR1 and CDR2: MNHNS, SASEGT. Trimming cost V 6 bases and J 3 bases, with 15 bases left between them. The length of the CDR3 is 14 residues.

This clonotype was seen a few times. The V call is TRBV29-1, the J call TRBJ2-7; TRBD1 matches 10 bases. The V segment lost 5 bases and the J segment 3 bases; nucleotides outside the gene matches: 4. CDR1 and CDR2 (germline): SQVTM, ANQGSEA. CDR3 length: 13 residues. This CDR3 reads CSVRTGGFYEQYF. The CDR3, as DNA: TGCAGCGTTCGGACAGGGGGTTTCTACGAGCAGTACTTC.

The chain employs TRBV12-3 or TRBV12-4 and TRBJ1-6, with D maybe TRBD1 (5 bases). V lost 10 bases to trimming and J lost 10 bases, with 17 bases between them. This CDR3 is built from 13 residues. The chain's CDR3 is CATQATEGSPLHF. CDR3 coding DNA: TGTGCCACCCAGGCAACTGAGGGGTCACCCCTCCACTTT.

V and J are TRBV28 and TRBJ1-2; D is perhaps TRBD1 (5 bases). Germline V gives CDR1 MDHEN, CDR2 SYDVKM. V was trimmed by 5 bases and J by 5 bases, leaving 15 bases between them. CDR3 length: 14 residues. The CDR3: CASSLFDRTYGYTF. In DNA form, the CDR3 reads TGTGCCAGCAGTCTTTTTGACAGAACATATGGCTACACCTTC.

The CDR3 DNA sequence: TGCGCCAGCAGTGGCACTAGCTTTCTCGGCACAGATACGCAGTATTTT. Protein: CASSGTSFLGTDTQYF. This rearrangement joins TRBV10-2 to TRBJ2-3, with D perhaps matching TRBD2 (6 bases). V gave up 4 bases and J gave up 1 base, with 15 bases separating them. The CDR3 has 16 residues. From germline, CDR1 is WSHSY and CDR2 SAAADI.

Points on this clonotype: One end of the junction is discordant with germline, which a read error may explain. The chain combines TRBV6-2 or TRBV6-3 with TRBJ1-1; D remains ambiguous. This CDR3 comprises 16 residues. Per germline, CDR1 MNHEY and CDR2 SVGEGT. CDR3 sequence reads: CDSSYPHRGLNTEAFF. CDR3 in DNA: TGTGACAGCAGTTACCCGCACCGGGGTTTGAACACTGAAGCTTTCTTT.

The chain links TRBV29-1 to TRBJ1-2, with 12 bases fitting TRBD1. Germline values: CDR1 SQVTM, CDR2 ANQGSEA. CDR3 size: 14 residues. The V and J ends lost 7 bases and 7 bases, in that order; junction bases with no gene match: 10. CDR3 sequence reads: CSGGSGQGAFGYTF. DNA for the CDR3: TGCAGCGGGGGGTCGGGACAGGGGGCATTTGGCTACACCTTC.

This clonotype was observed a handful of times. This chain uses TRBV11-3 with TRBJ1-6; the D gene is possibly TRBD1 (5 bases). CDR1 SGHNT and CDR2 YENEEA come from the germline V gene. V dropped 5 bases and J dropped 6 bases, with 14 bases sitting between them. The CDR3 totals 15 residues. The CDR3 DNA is TGTGCCAGCAGCGCGCGGGAGCAGGGTAATTCACCCCTCCACTTT. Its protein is CASSAREQGNSPLHF.

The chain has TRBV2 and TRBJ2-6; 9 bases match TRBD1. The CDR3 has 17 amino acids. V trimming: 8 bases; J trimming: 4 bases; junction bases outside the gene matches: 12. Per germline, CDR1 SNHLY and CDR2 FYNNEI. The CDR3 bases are TGTGCCAGCGGCCCTGAGACAGGGGGTACCGGGGCCAACGTCCTGACTTTC. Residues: CASGPETGGTGANVLTF. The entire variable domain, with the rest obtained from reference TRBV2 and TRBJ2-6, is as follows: EPEVTQTPSHQVTQMGQEVILRCVPISNHLYFYWYRQILGQKVEFLVSFYNNEISEKSEIFDDQFSVERPDGSNFTLKIRSTKLEDSAMYFCASGPETGGTGANVLTFGAGSRLTVL.

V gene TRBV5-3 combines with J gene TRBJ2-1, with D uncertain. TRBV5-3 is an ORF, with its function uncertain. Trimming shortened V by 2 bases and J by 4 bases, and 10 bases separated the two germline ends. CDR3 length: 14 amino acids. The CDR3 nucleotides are TGTGCCAGAAGCTTCGATGGGTGGTACAATGAGCAGTTCTTC. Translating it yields CARSFDGWYNEQFF.

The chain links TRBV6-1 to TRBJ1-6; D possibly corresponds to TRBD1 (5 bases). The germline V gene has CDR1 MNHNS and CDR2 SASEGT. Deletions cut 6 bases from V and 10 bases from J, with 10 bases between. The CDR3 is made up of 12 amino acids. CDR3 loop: CASRTGNSPLHF. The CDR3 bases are TGTGCCAGCAGAACAGGAAACTCACCCCTCCACTTT.

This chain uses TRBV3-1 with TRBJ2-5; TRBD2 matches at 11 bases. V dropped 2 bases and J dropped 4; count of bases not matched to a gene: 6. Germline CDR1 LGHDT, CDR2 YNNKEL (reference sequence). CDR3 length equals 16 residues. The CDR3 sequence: CASSQQLAGDRETQYF. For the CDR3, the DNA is TGTGCCAGCAGCCAACAACTAGCGGGAGACCGAGAGACCCAGTACTTC.

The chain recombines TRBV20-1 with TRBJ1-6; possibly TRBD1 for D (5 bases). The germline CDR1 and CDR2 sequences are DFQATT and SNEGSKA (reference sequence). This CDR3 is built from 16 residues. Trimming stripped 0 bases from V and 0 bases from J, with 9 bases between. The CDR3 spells CSARDPGTSYNSPLHF. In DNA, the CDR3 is TGCAGTGCTAGAGATCCGGGGACCTCCTATAATTCACCCCTCCACTTT.

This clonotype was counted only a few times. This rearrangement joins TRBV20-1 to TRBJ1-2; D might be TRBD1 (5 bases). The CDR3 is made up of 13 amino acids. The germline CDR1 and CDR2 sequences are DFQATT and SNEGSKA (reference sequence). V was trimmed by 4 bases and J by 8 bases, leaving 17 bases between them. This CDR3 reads CSAIGQTPAGYTF. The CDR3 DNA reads TGCAGTGCTATTGGACAAACACCGGCGGGCTACACCTTC.

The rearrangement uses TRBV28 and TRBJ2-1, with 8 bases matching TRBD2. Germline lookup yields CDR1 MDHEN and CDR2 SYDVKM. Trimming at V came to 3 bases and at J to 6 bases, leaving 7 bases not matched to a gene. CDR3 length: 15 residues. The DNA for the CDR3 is TGTGCCAGCAGTTTGCAACTAGCGGATATCAATGAGCAGTTCTTC. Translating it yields CASSLQLADINEQFF.

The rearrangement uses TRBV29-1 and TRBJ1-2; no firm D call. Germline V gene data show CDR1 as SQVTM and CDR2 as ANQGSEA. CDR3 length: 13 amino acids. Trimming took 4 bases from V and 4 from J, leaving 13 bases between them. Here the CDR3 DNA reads TGCAGCGTTGGGTATGACGGAATCTATGGCTACACCTTC. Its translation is CSVGYDGIYGYTF.

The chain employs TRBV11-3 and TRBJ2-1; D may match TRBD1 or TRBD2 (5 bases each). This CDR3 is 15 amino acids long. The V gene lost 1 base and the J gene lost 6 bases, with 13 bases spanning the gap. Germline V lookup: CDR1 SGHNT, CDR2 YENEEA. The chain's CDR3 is CASSLGGPPLNEQFF. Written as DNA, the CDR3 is TGTGCCAGCAGCTTAGGGGGACCTCCTCTCAATGAGCAGTTCTTC.

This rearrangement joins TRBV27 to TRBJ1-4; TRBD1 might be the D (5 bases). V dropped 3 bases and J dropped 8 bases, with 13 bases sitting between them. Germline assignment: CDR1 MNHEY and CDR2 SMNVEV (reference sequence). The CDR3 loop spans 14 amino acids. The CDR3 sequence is CASSFRQTSEKLFF. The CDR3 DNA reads TGTGCCAGCAGTTTCCGACAGACAAGCGAAAAACTGTTTTTT. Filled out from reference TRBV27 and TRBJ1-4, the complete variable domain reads EAQVTQNPRYLITVTGKKLTVTCSQNMNHEYMSWYRQDPGLGLRQIYYSMNVEVTDKGDVPEGYKVSRKEKRNFPLILESPSPNQTSLYFCASSFRQTSEKLFFGSGTQLSVL.

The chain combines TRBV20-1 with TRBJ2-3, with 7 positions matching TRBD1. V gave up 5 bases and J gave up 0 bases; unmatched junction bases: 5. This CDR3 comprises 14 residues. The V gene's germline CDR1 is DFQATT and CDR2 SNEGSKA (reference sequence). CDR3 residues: CSASTGASTDTQYF. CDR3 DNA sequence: TGCAGTGCTTCAACAGGGGCGAGCACAGATACGCAGTATTTT.

The CDR3 nucleotides are TGTGCCAGCAGTACCAGACAGGGGGCAAATCAGCCCCAGCATTTT. This translates into CASSTRQGANQPQHF. The chain links TRBV6-2 or TRBV6-3 to TRBJ1-5; 10 nucleotides agree with TRBD1. J gave up 4 bases and V 5 bases, and 5 bases lay outside the gene matches. Germline values: CDR1 MNHEY, CDR2 SVGEGT. There are 15 residues in the CDR3.

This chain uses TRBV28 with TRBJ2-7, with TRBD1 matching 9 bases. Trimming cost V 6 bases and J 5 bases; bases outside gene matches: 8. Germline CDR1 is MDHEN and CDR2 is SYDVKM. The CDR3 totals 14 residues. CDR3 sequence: CASSQAGTGHEQYF. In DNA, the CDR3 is TGTGCCAGCAGCCAAGCCGGGACAGGGCACGAGCAGTACTTC.

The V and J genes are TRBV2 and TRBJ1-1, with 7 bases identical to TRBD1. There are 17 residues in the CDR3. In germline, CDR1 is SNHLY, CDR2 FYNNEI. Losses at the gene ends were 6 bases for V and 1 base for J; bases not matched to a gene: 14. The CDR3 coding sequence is TGTGCCAGCAGCCTAACACCCCCGGGACAGTGGAACACTGAAGCTTTCTTT. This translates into CASSLTPPGQWNTEAFF. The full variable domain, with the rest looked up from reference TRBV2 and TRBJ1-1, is EPEVTQTPSHQVTQMGQEVILRCVPISNHLYFYWYRQILGQKVEFLVSFYNNEISEKSEIFDDQFSVERPDGSNFTLKIRSTKLEDSAMYFCASSLTPPGQWNTEAFFGQGTRLTVV.

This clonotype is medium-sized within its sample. The CDR3 DNA reads TGTGCCACCGGAGGGATGAGTTATGGCTACACCTTC. This sequence encodes CATGGMSYGYTF. The chain joins TRBV19 to TRBJ1-2; D call uncertain. With 10 bases removed from V and 5 bases from J, the gap between germline ends came to 14 bases. Germline V gene data show CDR1 as LNHDA and CDR2 as SQIVND (reference sequence). This CDR3 has 12 residues.

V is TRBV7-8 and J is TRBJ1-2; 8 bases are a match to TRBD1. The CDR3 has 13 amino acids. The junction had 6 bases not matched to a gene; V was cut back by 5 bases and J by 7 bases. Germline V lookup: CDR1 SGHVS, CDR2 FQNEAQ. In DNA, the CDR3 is TGTGCCAGCAGCCCTGACAGGGGAGGTGGCTACACCTTC. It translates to CASSPDRGGGYTF.

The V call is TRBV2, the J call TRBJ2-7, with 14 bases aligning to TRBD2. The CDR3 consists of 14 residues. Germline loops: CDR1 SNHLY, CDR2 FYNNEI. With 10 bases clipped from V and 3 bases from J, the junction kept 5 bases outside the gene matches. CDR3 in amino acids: CATHGTSGGYEQYF. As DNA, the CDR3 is TGTGCCACTCACGGGACTAGCGGGGGCTACGAGCAGTACTTC.

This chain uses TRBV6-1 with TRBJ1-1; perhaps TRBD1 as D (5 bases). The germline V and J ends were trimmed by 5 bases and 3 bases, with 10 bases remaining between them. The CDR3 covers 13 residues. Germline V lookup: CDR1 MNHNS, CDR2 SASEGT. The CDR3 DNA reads TGTGCCAGCAGTAGGGGCCCGGACACTGAAGCTTTCTTT. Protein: CASSRGPDTEAFF.

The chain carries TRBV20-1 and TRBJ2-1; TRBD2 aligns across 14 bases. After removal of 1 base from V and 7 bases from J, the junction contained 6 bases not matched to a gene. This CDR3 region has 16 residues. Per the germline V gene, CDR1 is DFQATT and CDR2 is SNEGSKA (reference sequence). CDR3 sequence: CSARGSGTSGSNEQFF. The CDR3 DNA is TGCAGTGCTAGAGGGTCCGGGACTAGCGGGAGTAATGAGCAGTTCTTC.

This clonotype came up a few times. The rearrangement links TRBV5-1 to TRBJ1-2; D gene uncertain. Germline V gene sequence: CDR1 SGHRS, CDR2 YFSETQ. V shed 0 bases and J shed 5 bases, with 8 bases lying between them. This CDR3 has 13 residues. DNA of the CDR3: TGCGCCAGCAGCTTGGACCCAGAGTATGGCTACACCTTC. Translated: CASSLDPEYGYTF.

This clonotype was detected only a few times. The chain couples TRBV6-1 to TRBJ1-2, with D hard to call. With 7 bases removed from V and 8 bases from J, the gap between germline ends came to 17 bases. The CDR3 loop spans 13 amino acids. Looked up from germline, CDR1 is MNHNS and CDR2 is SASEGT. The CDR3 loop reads CASIGKRVGGYTF. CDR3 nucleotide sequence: TGTGCCAGCATTGGGAAAAGGGTCGGAGGCTACACCTTC.

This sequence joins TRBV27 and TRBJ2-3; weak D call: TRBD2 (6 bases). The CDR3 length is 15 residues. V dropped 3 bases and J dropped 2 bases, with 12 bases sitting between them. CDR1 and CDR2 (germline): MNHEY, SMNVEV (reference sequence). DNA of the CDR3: TGTGCCAGCAGTTTTGGAGCGGGTTACACAGATACGCAGTATTTT. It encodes CASSFGAGYTDTQYF.

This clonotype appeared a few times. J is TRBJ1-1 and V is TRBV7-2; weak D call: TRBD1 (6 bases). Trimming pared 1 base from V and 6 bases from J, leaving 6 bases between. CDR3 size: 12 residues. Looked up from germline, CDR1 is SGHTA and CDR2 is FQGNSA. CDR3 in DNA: TGTGCCAGCAGCTTAGGGGGGCCTGAAGCTTTCTTT. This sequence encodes CASSLGGPEAFF.